This paragraph covers one TCR beta chain sequence. Its antigen is unidentified. Thawed PBMCs were FACS-sorted into unstimulated CD4+CD25+CD127- regulatory T cells, CD4+CD25- non-regulatory cells, CD4 and CD8 cells. These data originate in a study of Tregs in tolerant kidney transplant recipients. About the research overall: The nonmyeloablative bone marrow transplants came from related graft donors, with transient mixed chimerism. Findings of the study overall: Findings come from small patient numbers and require larger validation.

Generated by immunoSEQ multiplex PCR, the TCRdb table keeps only in-frame clones and is missing some. The repertoire holds roughly 64,000 clones, with more than 95% as singletons. The source of this sequence is a human donor who received a combined kidney and bone marrow transplant. This specimen consisted of Tregs from blood, obtained before the transplant.

CDR3 sequence (DNA): TGTGCCAGCAGCCCGCGGGCTGGCGGTTCACCCCTCCACTTT. Its protein is CASSPRAGGSPLHF. The chain couples TRBV7-8 to TRBJ1-6; D is unresolved. V lost 5 bases to trimming and J lost 9 bases, with 14 bases between them. Per the germline V gene, CDR1 is SGHVS and CDR2 is FQNEAQ. The CDR3 sequence is 14 residues long.